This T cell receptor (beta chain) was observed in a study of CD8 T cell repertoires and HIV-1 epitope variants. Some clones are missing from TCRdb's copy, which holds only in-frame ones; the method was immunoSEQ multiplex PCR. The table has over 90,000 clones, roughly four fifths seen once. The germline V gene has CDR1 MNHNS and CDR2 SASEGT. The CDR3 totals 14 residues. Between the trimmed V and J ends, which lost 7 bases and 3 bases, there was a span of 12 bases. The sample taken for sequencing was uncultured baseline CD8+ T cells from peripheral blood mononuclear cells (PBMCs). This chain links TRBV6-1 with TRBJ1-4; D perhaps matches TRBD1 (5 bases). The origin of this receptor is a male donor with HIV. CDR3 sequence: CASMWGGANEKLFF. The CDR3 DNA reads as TGTGCCAGCATGTGGGGAGGGGCTAATGAAAAACTGTTTTTT.